This T cell receptor beta chain was identified in a study of graft-versus-host responses after intestinal transplantation. V lost 4 bases and J lost 6; bases outside the gene matches: 7. From germline, CDR1 is MNHEY and CDR2 SMNVEV (reference sequence). The CDR3 consists of 14 residues. Study-level findings and limits: Where graft-donor T cell macrochimerism was present, patients had high graft-versus-host to host-versus-graft clonal ratios in allografts.

Produced via immunoSEQ multiplex PCR; TCRdb's table is partial and in-frame only. The sample contains 13,000 to 15,000 clones, 30% to 40% of which appear only once. Responders (approximately 200,000, CFSE-labeled) met approximately 200,000 stimulators that were irradiated and violet-dye-labeled. CD4 and CD8 responders that proliferated in the reaction were FACS-sorted. V usage is TRBV27 and J usage is TRBJ2-7, with TRBD2 matching over 9 bases. Material: alloreactive CD8+ T cells from a mixed lymphocyte reaction culture, obtained before intestinal transplant. Noted subset: CFSE-low proliferating T cells sorted from roughly six-day pre-transplant mixed lymphocyte reaction (GvH or HvG direction). The clonotype originates from a human patient who received an intestinal transplant. This CDR3 is CASSSQREDLEQYF. For the CDR3, the DNA is TGTGCCAGCAGTTCCCAGCGGGAGGATCTCGAGCAGTACTTC.